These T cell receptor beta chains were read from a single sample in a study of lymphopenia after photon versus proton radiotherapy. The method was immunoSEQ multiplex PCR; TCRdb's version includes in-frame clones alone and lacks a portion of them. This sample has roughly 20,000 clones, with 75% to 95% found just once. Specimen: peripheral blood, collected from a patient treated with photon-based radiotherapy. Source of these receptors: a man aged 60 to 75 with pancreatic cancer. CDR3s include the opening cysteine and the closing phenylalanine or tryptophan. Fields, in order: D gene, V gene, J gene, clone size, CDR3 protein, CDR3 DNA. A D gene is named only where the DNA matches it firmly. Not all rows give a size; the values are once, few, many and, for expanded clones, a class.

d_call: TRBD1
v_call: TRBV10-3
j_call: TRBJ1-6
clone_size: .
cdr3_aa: CAISGQGPYNSPLHF
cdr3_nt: TGTGCCATCAGCGGACAGGGGCCCTATAATTCACCCCTCCACTTT

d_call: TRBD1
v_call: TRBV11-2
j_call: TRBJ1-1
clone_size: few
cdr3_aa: CASSLQDRVNTEAFF
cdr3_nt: TGTGCCAGCAGCTTACAGGACAGGGTGAACACTGAAGCTTTCTTT

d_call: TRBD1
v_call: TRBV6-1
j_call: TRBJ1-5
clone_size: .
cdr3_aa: CASRLGQGNPQPQHF
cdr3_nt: TGTGCCAGCAGGTTGGGACAGGGAAACCCTCAGCCCCAGCATTTT

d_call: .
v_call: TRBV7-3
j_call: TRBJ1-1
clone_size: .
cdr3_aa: CASSLQGSGTEAFF
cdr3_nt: TGTGCCAGCAGCTTACAGGGTTCGGGCACTGAAGCTTTCTTT

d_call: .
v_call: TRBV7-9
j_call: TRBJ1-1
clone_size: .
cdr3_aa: CASSLLSLSEAFF
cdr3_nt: TGTGCCAGCAGCTTACTGAGTCTCAGCGAAGCTTTCTTT

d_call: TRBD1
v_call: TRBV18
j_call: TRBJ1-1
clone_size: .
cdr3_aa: CASSPGQGTNTEAFF
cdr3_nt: TGTGCCAGCTCACCTGGACAGGGCACGAACACTGAAGCTTTCTTT

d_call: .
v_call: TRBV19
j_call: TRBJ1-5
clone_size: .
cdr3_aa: CASKVVGQPQHF
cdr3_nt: TGTGCCAGTAAAGTGGTCGGGCAGCCCCAGCATTTT

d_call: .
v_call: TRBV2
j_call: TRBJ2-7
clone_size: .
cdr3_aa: CASSEIGSNSYEQYF
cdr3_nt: TGTGCCAGCAGTGAAATTGGAAGCAACTCCTACGAGCAGTACTTC

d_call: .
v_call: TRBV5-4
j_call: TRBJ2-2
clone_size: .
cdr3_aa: CASSLLEGGELFF
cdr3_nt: TGTGCCAGCAGCTTACTGGAGGGTGGGGAGCTGTTTTTT

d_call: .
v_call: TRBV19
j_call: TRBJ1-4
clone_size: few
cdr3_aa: CASRGTSTNEKLFF
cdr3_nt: TGTGCCAGTAGAGGGACCTCGACTAATGAAAAACTGTTTTTT

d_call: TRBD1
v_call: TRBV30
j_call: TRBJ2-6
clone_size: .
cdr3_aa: CAWGGQAGANVLTF
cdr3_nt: TGTGCCTGGGGGGGACAGGCTGGGGCCAACGTCCTGACTTTC

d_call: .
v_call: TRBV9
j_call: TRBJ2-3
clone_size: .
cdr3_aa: CASSVVLADTQYF
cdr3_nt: TGTGCCAGCAGCGTAGTACTAGCAGATACGCAGTATTTT

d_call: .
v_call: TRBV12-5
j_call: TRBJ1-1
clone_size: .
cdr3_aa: CASGLRYTEAFF
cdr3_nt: TGTGCTAGTGGTTTACGATACACTGAAGCTTTCTTT

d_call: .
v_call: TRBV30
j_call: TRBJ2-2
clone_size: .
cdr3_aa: CAWRTGQWTGELFF
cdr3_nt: TGTGCCTGGAGGACGGGGCAATGGACCGGGGAGCTGTTTTTT

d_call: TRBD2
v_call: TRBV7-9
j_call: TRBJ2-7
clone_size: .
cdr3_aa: CASSLAAGVYEQYF
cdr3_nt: TGTGCCAGCAGCTTAGCGGCGGGGGTCTACGAGCAGTACTTC

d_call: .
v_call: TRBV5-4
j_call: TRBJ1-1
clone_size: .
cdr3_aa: CASSLGSQVKNTEAFF
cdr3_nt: TGTGCCAGCAGCTTGGGTTCCCAGGTTAAAAACACTGAAGCTTTCTTT

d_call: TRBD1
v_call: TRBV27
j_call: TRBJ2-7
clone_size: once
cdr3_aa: CASSLRDSMMGEQYF
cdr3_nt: TGTGCCAGCAGTTTGAGGGACAGCATGATGGGCGAGCAGTACTTC

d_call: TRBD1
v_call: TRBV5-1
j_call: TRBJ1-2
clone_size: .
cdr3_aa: CASSLAGQGYIYGYTF
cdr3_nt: TGCGCCAGCAGCTTGGCGGGACAGGGCTACATCTATGGCTACACCTTC

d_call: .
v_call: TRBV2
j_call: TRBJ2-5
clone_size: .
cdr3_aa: CASSEEGRNRKGTQYF
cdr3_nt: TGTGCCAGCAGTGAAGAAGGACGAAACCGTAAAGGGACCCAGTACTTC

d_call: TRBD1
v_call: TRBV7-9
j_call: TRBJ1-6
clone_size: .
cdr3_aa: CASSLRQGNFSPLHF
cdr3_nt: TGTGCCAGCAGCTTGCGACAGGGGAACTTTTCACCCCTCCACTTT

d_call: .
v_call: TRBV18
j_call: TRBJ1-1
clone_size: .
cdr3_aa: CASSPASSNTEAFF
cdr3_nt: TGTGCCAGCTCCCCCGCCTCTTCGAACACTGAAGCTTTCTTT

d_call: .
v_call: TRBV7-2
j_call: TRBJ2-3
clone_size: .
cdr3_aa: CASSLGLGNTDTQYF
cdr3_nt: TGTGCCAGCAGCTTAGGCCTGGGGAACACAGATACGCAGTATTTT